This T cell receptor beta chain came from a study of blood T cell repertoires in COVID-19. Study overall: Some COVID-19 samples were acute and others convalescent; all came from the United States, Italy and Spain. T cells, B-cell-depleted T cells, or PBMCs supplied cDNA or gDNA.

Per the original data handling: Amplifying reference gene primers gave estimates of nucleated cell counts. The data were produced by immunoSEQ multiplex PCR, yet TCRdb's version contains in-frame clones alone and is incomplete. V and J calls and clone size are those listed in that table; D and trimming were worked out from the DNA. The data contain roughly 200,000 clones, 89% of them seen just once; the ten biggest clones take up 2% to 2.5%. Germline V lookup: CDR1 LNHDA, CDR2 SQIVND (reference sequence). This CDR3 contains 14 residues. V gave up 6 bases and J gave up 5 bases; unmatched junction bases: 8.

The source material was PBMCs or T cells enriched from blood (not recorded which). The chain joins TRBV19 to TRBJ1-1, with TRBD1 identical over 8 bases. The origin of this receptor is a middle-aged woman with acute COVID-19. The CDR3 nucleotides read TGTGCCAGTAGCCCAGCACAGGGGGGGACTGAAGCTTTCTTT. It codes for CASSPAQGGTEAFF.